This section outlines one T cell receptor beta chain sequence together with its context. Its cognate antigen is unknown. CDR3 length: 13 amino acids. V was trimmed by 4 bases and J by 3 bases, leaving 9 bases between them. CDR1 SGHTA and CDR2 FQGNSA come from the germline V gene. The entry originates in a study of cytomegalovirus exposure and HLA in healthy donors. Study-level background: The roughly 670 first-cohort repertoires shared a platform with the 100 to 150 validation repertoires, as reported in a later analysis.

Profiling relied on immunoSEQ multiplex PCR, and the TCRdb table lists in-frame clones only, not all of them. The sample has fewer than 150,000 clones, approximately 86% seen once. General observations from the study: Reports showed the classifier diagnosing cytomegalovirus status with high specificity and sensitivity.

Sequenced input: PBMCs. This chain uses TRBV7-2 with TRBJ1-2, with unresolved D. This clonotype originated in a man younger than 30 in good health and CMV-seropositive. The CDR3 here is CASSYGRDYGYTF. CDR3 nucleotide sequence: TGTGCCAGCAGCTACGGGCGGGACTATGGCTACACCTTC.